The rows below give T cell receptor beta chains drawn from one sample of a study of T cells in Graves' hyperthyroidism and ophthalmopathy. TCRdb analysed the multiplex PCR reads with MiXCR anew, one entry per CDR3 protein. The sample carries about 350,000 distinct CDR3 sequences, around 14% recorded once. Sequencing input: blood. Source of these receptors: a woman in her 30s with Graves' hyperthyroidism. Both conserved end residues are trimmed from each CDR3. The D gene is left open where the match is weak.

cdr3_aa,v_call,j_call,d_call
ASSYKYGLAGVDEQY,TRBV12-3/TRBV12-4,TRBJ2-7,TRBD2
ASILRGNGYNEQF,TRBV7-9,TRBJ2-1,.
SARDMQGNQPQH,TRBV20-1,TRBJ1-5,.
ASSSQGREKLF,TRBV28,TRBJ1-4,TRBD1
ASSWTTDTEAF,TRBV5-1,TRBJ1-1,.
ASSGQSGLLAGEGEQY,TRBV19,TRBJ2-7,TRBD2
ASRSTVGGSDTQY,TRBV12-3/TRBV12-4,TRBJ2-3,.
SARARGLANEQF,TRBV20-1,TRBJ2-1,TRBD2
ASSHEEESYEQY,TRBV3-1,TRBJ2-7,.
ASSQRLAGEQF,TRBV3-1,TRBJ2-1,.
ASTSPGLNTEAF,TRBV7-8,TRBJ1-1,.
ASRRLAGLTTDTQY,TRBV27,TRBJ2-3,TRBD2
ATRGTGSYNEQF,TRBV24-1,TRBJ2-1,TRBD1